These 3 T cell receptor beta chains originate from one sample sequenced in a study of blood T cell repertoires in COVID-19. Clones were sequenced by immunoSEQ multiplex PCR, and TCRdb holds only the in-frame ones, with some missing. The sample has about 95,000 clones; roughly nine tenths are singletons. The sequenced material came from peripheral blood. These receptors were obtained from a man aged 50 to 60 with COVID-19, enrolled during active disease.

The chain combines TRBV30 with TRBJ2-1, with D tentatively TRBD1 (5 bases). CDR3 size: 12 residues. The germline V and J ends were trimmed by 0 bases and 7 bases, with 7 bases remaining between them. CDR1 is GTSNPN, CDR2 SVGIG, per germline (reference sequence). The CDR3 DNA is TGTGCCTGGAGTGTCCAGGGAAATGAGCAGTTCTTC. Translation: CAWSVQGNEQFF.

This chain links TRBV15 with TRBJ2-1, with 9 bases fitting TRBD1. The CDR3 loop spans 15 amino acids. J lost 2 bases, V lost 4 bases, and 3 bases had no gene match. Looked up from germline, CDR1 is LNHNV and CDR2 is YYDKDF (reference sequence). Written as DNA, the CDR3 is TGTGCCACCAGCAATCGGGACAGGGCCTACAATGAGCAGTTCTTC. Protein product: CATSNRDRAYNEQFF.

The chain carries TRBV7-2 and TRBJ2-7, with D tentatively TRBD2 (6 bases). Germline V gene sequence: CDR1 SGHTA, CDR2 FQGNSA. V gave up 1 base and J gave up 6 bases, with 13 bases separating them. This CDR3 spans 14 amino acids. This CDR3 is CASSLDITSFEQYF. In nucleotides, the CDR3 is TGTGCCAGCAGCTTAGACATTACTAGCTTCGAGCAGTACTTC.